This passage covers 16 T cell receptor beta chains from one sample sequenced in a study of blood T cell repertoires in COVID-19. Data came from immunoSEQ multiplex PCR; TCRdb stores just in-frame clones and leaves some out. The table shows 28,000 or so clones, with 85% to 90% occurring only once. Sequenced input: peripheral blood. The receptors were gathered from a human donor in a cohort sampled during active COVID-19.

This chain uses TRBV7-9 with TRBJ2-2; 9 positions match TRBD1. The germline V gene has CDR1 SEHNR and CDR2 FQNEAQ (reference sequence). The CDR3 is 15 amino acids. The V segment lost 5 bases and the J segment 4 bases; nucleotides outside the gene matches: 5. CDR3 amino acids: CASSQGTGSTGELFF. The DNA of the CDR3 is TGTGCCAGCAGCCAGGGGACAGGGTCCACCGGGGAGCTGTTTTTT.

V and J are TRBV18 and TRBJ1-5, with D unclear. Germline values: CDR1 KGHSH, CDR2 LQKENI. Trimming pared 3 bases from V and 6 bases from J, leaving 12 bases between. The CDR3 runs 14 residues. The CDR3 nucleotides read TGTGCCAGCTCACCGGAGGGCGCGGGTCAGCCCCAGCATTTT. Amino acids: CASSPEGAGQPQHF.

The chain links TRBV6-1 to TRBJ1-3; D uncertain. The germline CDR1 and CDR2 sequences are MNHNS and SASEGT. The CDR3 totals 15 residues. Between the trimmed V and J ends, which lost 1 base and 1 base, there was a span of 8 bases. The CDR3 region has the DNA TGTGCCAGCAGTGAAGATCAGTATTCTGGAAACACCATATATTTT. It codes for CASSEDQYSGNTIYF.

The J gene is TRBJ1-2, the V gene TRBV7-8; no firm D call. There are 13 residues in the CDR3. The germline V gene has CDR1 SGHVS and CDR2 FQNEAQ. V was shortened by 3 bases and J by 4 bases, with 9 bases between the two germline ends. CDR3 DNA sequence: TGTGCCAGCAGCTTGGTATCGGGCTATGGCTACACCTTC. Translating gives CASSLVSGYGYTF.

In the case of this clone: A read error may account for a junction end that differs from germline. The J gene is TRBJ2-7, the V gene TRBV2; TRBD1 matches 9 bases. The CDR3 extends over 11 amino acids. Germline V gene sequence: CDR1 SNHLY, CDR2 FYNNEI. CDR3 coding DNA: TGTGCCAGCAGTGGTGGACAGGGGAAGGTTTTC. This translates into CASSGGQGKVF.

CDR3 sequence reads: CSARGAYEQYF. CDR3 DNA sequence: TGCAGTGCTAGGGGAGCCTACGAGCAGTACTTC. The genes are TRBV20-1 and TRBJ2-7; TRBD2 might be the D (5 bases). V lost 3 bases, J lost 2 bases, and 5 bases lay in between. In germline, CDR1 is DFQATT, CDR2 SNEGSKA (reference sequence). The length of the CDR3 is 11 residues.

This clone was found a few times. The gene calls are TRBV29-1 and TRBJ1-1, with 7 bases aligning to TRBD1. Germline CDR1 and CDR2: SQVTM and ANQGSEA. The CDR3 runs to 11 residues. The V and J ends lost 6 bases and 7 bases, in that order; junction bases with no gene match: 5. This CDR3 is CSVAQGHEAFF. The CDR3 DNA reads as TGCAGCGTCGCACAGGGGCATGAAGCTTTCTTT.

This clone was seen just once. The chain couples TRBV6-7 to TRBJ2-2, with TRBD1 identical over 12 bases. TRBV6-7 is flagged as an ORF with uncertain function. The V segment lost 9 bases and the J segment 7 bases; nucleotides outside the gene matches: 21. The CDR3 runs to 19 residues. The CDR3 coding sequence is TGTGCCAGACCCTCCCCGCCGGGACAGGGGGCCCCCCCCCTCGGGGAGCTGTTTTTT. Its protein is CARPSPPGQGAPPLGELFF.

This clone was recorded once. A junction boundary mismatches the germline segment, possibly from a read error. The gene calls are TRBV24-1 and TRBJ1-2; D is possibly TRBD1 (6 bases). This CDR3 spans 12 amino acids. Germline assignment: CDR1 KGHDR and CDR2 SFDVKD. This CDR3 reads CATSDPGTSLHF. CDR3 in DNA: TGTGCCACCAGTGATCCCGGGACATCGCTTCACTTC.

The chain employs TRBV11-2 and TRBJ2-4; D is perhaps TRBD1 (5 bases). From germline, CDR1 is SGHAT and CDR2 FQNNGV. This CDR3 has 10 residues. With 3 bases removed from V and 15 bases from J, the gap between germline ends came to 9 bases. CDR3 in amino acids: CASSFERGYF. The DNA for the CDR3 is TGTGCCAGCAGCTTCGAAAGGGGGTACTTC.

This chain links TRBV9 with TRBJ2-7; tentatively, D is TRBD2 (6 bases). CDR1 SGDLS and CDR2 YYNGEE come from the germline V gene. Trimming took off 7 bases at V and 4 bases at J, with 18 bases between the two ends. This CDR3 contains 14 residues. CDR3 bases: TGTGCCAGCTCCCGGGCGGTAGGGACTTACGAGCAGTACTTC. Amino acid sequence: CASSRAVGTYEQYF.

CDR3 nucleotide sequence: TGTGCCAGCAGCACTACAGGGGCTGGAAACACCATATATTTT. This translates into CASSTTGAGNTIYF. V and J are TRBV3-1 (or the pseudogene TRBV3-2) and TRBJ1-3; 7 bases fit TRBD1. The CDR3 totals 14 residues. Germline V lookup: CDR1 LGHDT, CDR2 YNNKEL (reference sequence). The ends lost 5 bases at V and 2 bases at J; junction bases unmatched: 3.

The chain links TRBV2 to TRBJ1-3, with D uncertain. CDR1 SNHLY and CDR2 FYNNEI come from the germline V gene. This CDR3 is 15 amino acids long. The germline V and J ends were trimmed by 3 bases and 0 bases, with 9 bases remaining between them. The CDR3 DNA reads as TGTGCCAGCAGTGATCTGACAAACTCTGGAAACACCATATATTTT. This encodes CASSDLTNSGNTIYF.

This chain connects TRBV2 to TRBJ1-5; no firm D call. The CDR3 runs 14 residues. With 10 bases removed from V and 0 bases from J, the gap between germline ends came to 13 bases. CDR1 is SNHLY and CDR2 is FYNNEI in the germline V gene. In DNA, the CDR3 is TGTGCCATCCAGAACGGGTCTAGCAATCAGCCCCAGCATTTT. Translation gives CAIQNGSSNQPQHF.

The rearrangement uses TRBV7-2 and TRBJ2-3, with D possibly matching TRBD1 (6 bases). Trimming stripped 5 bases from V and 9 bases from J, with 18 bases between. CDR3 length: 14 amino acids. Looked up from germline, CDR1 is SGHTA and CDR2 is FQGNSA. The CDR3 sequence: CASSLQGRAVTQYF. The CDR3 nucleotides are TGTGCCAGCAGCCTCCAGGGGCGCGCAGTCACGCAGTATTTT.

This chain links TRBV9 with TRBJ2-5, with TRBD2 matching 8 bases. J lost 1 base, V lost 0 bases, and 5 bases had no gene match. CDR3 size: 16 residues. CDR1 is SGDLS and CDR2 is YYNGEE in the germline V gene. CDR3 sequence reads: CASSVVGGGRQETQYF. The CDR3 DNA reads TGTGCCAGCAGCGTAGTCGGGGGGGGCCGCCAAGAGACCCAGTACTTC.